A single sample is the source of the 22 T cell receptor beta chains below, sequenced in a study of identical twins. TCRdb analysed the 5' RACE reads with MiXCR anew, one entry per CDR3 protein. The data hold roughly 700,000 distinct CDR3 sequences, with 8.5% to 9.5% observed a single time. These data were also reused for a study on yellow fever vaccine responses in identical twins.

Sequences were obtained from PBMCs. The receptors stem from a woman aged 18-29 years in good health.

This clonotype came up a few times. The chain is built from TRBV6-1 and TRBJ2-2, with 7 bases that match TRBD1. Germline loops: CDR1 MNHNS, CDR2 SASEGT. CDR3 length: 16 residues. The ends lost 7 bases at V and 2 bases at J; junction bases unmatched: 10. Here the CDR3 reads CASNLGRGGNTGELFF. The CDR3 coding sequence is TGTGCCAGCAATCTAGGACGAGGGGGCAACACCGGGGAGCTGTTTTTT.

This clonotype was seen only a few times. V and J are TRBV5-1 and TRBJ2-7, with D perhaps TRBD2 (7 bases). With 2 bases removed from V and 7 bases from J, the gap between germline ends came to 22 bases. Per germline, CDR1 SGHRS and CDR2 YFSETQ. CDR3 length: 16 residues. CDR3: CASSLTVLGGAQEQYF. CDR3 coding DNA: TGCGCCAGCAGCTTAACTGTGTTGGGGGGGGCGCAAGAGCAGTACTTC.

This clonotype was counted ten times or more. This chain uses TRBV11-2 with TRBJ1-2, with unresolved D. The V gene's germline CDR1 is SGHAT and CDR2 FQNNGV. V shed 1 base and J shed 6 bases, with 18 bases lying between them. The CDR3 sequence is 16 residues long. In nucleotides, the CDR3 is TGTGCCAGCAGCTTAGTTTCTTCGCCCGTGGGAAATGGCTACACCTTC. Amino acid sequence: CASSLVSSPVGNGYTF.

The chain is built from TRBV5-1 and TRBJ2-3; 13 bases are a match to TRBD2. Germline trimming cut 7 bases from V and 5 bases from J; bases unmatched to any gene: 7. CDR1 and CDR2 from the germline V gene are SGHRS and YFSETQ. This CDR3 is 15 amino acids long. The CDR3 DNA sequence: TGCGCCAGCCGCACCGGACTAGCGGGGGTAGATACGCAGTATTTT. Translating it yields CASRTGLAGVDTQYF. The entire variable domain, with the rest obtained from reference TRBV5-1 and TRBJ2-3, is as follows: KAGVTQTPRYLIKTRGQQVTLSCSPISGHRSVSWYQQTPGQGLQFLFEYFSETQRNKGNFPGRFSGRQFSNSRSEMNVSTLELGDSALYLCASRTGLAGVDTQYFGPGTRLTVL.

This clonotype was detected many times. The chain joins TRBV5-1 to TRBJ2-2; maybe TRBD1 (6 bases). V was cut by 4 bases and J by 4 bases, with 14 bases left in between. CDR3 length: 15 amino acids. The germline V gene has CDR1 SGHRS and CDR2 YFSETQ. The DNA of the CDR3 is TGCGCCAGCAGCCTTAACAGGGCCCGCACCGGGGAGCTGTTTTTT. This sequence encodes CASSLNRARTGELFF.

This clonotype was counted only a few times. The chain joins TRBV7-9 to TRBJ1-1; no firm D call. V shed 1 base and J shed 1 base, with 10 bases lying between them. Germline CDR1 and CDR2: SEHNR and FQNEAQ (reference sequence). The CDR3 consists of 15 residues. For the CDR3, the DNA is TGTGCCAGCAGCTTAGATGGGAGAGGGAACACTGAAGCTTTCTTT. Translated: CASSLDGRGNTEAFF. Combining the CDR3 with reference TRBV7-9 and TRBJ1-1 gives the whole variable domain DTGVSQNPRHKITKRGQNVTFRCDPISEHNRLYWYRQTLGQGPEFLTYFQNEAQLEKSRLLSDRFSAERPKGSFSTLEIQRTEQGDSAMYLCASSLDGRGNTEAFFGQGTRLTVV.

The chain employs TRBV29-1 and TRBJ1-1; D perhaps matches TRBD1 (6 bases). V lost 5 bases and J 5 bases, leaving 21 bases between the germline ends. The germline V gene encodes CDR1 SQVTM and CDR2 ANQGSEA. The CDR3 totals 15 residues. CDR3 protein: CSVPGGAVRWTEAFF. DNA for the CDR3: TGCAGCGTTCCCGGGGGGGCCGTCCGGTGGACTGAAGCTTTCTTT.

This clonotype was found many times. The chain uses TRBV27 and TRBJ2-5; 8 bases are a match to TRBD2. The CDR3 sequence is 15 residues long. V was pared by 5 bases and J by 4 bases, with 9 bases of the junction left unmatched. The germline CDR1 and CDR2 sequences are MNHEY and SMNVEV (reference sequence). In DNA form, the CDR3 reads TGTGCCAGCAGTCCGACCGGGGGGGCCGGAGAGACCCAGTACTTC. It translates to CASSPTGGAGETQYF.

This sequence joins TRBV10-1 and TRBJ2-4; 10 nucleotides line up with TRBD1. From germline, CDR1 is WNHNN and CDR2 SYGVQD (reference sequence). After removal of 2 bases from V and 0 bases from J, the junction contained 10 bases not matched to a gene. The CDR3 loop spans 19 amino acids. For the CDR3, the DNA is TGCGCCAGCAGTGAGCCCGGGACAGGGGTCAATATAGCCAAAAACATTCAGTACTTC. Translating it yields CASSEPGTGVNIAKNIQYF.

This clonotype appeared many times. The CDR3 sequence: CASSPPRGTSNNEQFF. DNA for the CDR3: TGTGCCAGCTCACCTCCGCGGGGGACTAGTAACAATGAGCAGTTCTTC. The V and J genes are TRBV18 and TRBJ2-1, with 8 bases aligning to TRBD2. This CDR3 contains 16 residues. V shed 3 bases, J shed 5 bases, and the junction held 9 bases outside the gene matches. The germline CDR1 and CDR2 sequences are KGHSH and LQKENI.

The CDR3 sequence is CASSSARNSYEQYF. The CDR3 DNA sequence: TGCGCCAGCAGCTCGGCCCGAAACTCCTACGAGCAGTACTTC. The chain carries TRBV5-1 and TRBJ2-7, with unresolved D. CDR1 and CDR2 (germline): SGHRS, YFSETQ. The CDR3 is 14 residues long. The V end was cut by 3 bases, the J end by 0 bases, with 10 bases between.

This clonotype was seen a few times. CDR3 loop: CASSLDTKYEQYF. The DNA for the CDR3 is TGTGCCAGCAGTTTGGATACAAAATACGAGCAGTACTTC. This chain joins TRBV12-3 or TRBV12-4 and TRBJ2-7; D is ambiguous. Between the trimmed V and J ends, which lost 3 bases and 4 bases, there was a span of 10 bases. The CDR3 totals 13 residues.

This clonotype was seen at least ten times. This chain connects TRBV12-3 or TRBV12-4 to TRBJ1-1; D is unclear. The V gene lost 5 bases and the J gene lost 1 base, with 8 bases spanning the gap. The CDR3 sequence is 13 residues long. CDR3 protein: CASSAPENTEAFF. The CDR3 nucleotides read TGTGCCAGCAGTGCCCCTGAGAACACTGAAGCTTTCTTT.

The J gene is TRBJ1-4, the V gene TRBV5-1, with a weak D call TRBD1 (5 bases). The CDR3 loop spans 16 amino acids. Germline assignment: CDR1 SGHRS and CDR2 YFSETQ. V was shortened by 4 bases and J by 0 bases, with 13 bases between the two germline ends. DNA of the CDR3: TGCGCCAGCAGCGGGGGTAGGGCACCAACTAATGAAAAACTGTTTTTT. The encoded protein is CASSGGRAPTNEKLFF.

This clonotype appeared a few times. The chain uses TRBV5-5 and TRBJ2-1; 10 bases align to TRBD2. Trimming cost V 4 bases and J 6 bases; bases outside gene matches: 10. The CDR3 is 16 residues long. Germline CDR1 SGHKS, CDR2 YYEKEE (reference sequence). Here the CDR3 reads CASSGALAGVGNEQFF. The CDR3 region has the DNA TGTGCCAGCAGCGGAGCCCTAGCGGGAGTAGGCAATGAGCAGTTCTTC.

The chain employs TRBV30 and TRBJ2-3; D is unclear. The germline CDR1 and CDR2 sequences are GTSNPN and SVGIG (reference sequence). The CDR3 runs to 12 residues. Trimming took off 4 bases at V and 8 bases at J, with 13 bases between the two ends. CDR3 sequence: CAWTGPSGTQYF. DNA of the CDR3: TGTGCCTGGACCGGTCCCTCGGGTACGCAGTATTTT.

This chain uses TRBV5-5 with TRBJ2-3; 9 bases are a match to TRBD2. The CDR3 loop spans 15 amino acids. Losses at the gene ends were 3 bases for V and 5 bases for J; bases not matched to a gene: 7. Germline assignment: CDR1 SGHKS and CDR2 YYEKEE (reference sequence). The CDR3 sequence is CASSSLAGEGDTQYF. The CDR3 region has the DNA TGTGCCAGCAGCTCCTTAGCGGGAGAGGGAGATACGCAGTATTTT.

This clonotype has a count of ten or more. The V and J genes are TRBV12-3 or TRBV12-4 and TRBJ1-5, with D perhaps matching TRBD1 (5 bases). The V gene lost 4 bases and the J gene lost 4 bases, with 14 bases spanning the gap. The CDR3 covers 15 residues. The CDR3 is CASSSGPRGNQPQHF. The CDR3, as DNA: TGTGCCAGCAGTTCCGGGCCGCGGGGGAATCAGCCCCAGCATTTT.

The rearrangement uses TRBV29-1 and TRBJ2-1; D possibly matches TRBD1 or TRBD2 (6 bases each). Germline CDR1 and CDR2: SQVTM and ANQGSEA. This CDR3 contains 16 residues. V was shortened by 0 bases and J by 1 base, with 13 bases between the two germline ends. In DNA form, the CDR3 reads TGCAGCGTTGAAGATTCGGGGGCGAGGTCCTACAATGAGCAGTTCTTC. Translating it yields CSVEDSGARSYNEQFF.

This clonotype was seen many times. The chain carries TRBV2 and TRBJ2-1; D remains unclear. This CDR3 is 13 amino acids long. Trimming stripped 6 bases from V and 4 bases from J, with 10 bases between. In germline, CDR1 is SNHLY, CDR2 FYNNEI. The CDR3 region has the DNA TGTGCCAGCAGCGCTCTGGGGTACAATGAGCAGTTCTTC. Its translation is CASSALGYNEQFF.

For the CDR3, the DNA is TGTGCCAGCAGCCCGAAAGATCTGAACACCGGGGAGCTGTTTTTT. Translation: CASSPKDLNTGELFF. The gene calls are TRBV7-9 and TRBJ2-2; D remains ambiguous. The germline V gene encodes CDR1 SEHNR and CDR2 FQNEAQ (reference sequence). This CDR3 has 15 amino acids. The ends were cut back, 5 bases at V and 1 base at J, with 11 bases in the middle.

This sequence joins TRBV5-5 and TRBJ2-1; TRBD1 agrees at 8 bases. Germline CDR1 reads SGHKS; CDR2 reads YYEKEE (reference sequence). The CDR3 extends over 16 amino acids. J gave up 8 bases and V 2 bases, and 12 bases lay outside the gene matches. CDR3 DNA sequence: TGTGCCAGCAGCTTCTCCAGGGGGCGCACGGTCGATGAGCAGTTCTTC. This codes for CASSFSRGRTVDEQFF.